The rows below give T cell receptor beta chains drawn from one sample of a study of cytomegalovirus exposure and HLA in healthy donors. The data were produced by immunoSEQ multiplex PCR, yet TCRdb's version contains in-frame clones alone and is incomplete. The table includes a few hundred thousand clones, 85% to 95% detected once. The specimen was PBMCs. The receptors derive from a girl aged 2-10 years in good health and CMV-seronegative. Both conserved end residues are part of each CDR3. The order of the fields is CDR3 length, J gene, D gene, V gene, clone size, CDR3 protein, CDR3 DNA. The D gene is left open where the match is weak. Some rows mark clone size as missing; the rest say once, few, many or name a class of expanded clone.

13 TRBJ2-1 TRBD1 TRBV30 - CAWRTAGGNEQFF TGTGCCTGGAGAACGGCAGGGGGCAATGAGCAGTTCTTC
15 TRBJ1-2 TRBD1 TRBV27 - CASSPAGTGGGGYTF TGTGCCAGCAGTCCAGCCGGGACAGGGGGCGGTGGCTACACCTTC
11 TRBJ1-4 - TRBV20-1 - CSAEAGGKLFF TGCAGTGCTGAGGCGGGCGGAAAACTGTTTTTT
14 TRBJ2-4 - TRBV5-6 few CASSLFGIENIQYF TGTGCCAGCAGCTTATTCGGGATTGAAAACATTCAGTACTTC
13 TRBJ1-4 - TRBV19 - CASTGSHNEKLFF TGTGCCAGTACAGGATCCCATAATGAAAAACTGTTTTTT
19 TRBJ2-6 TRBD1 TRBV5-1 - CASSLEGRTGLSGANVLTF TGCGCCAGCAGCTTGGAGGGTAGGACAGGTCTTTCAGGGGCCAACGTCCTGACTTTC
15 TRBJ2-3 - TRBV9 - CASSASERHTDTQYF TGTGCCAGCAGCGCTTCCGAGCGGCACACAGATACGCAGTATTTT
14 TRBJ1-2 - TRBV30 - CAWSGEGLNYGYTF TGTGCCTGGAGTGGTGAGGGTCTAAACTATGGCTACACCTTC
12 TRBJ2-7 - TRBV30 - CAWSVAGSEQYF TGTGCCTGGAGTGTAGCAGGCTCCGAGCAGTACTTC
13 TRBJ2-7 TRBD2 TRBV6-5 - CASRGLAGYEQYF TGTGCCAGCAGGGGACTAGCGGGCTACGAGCAGTACTTC